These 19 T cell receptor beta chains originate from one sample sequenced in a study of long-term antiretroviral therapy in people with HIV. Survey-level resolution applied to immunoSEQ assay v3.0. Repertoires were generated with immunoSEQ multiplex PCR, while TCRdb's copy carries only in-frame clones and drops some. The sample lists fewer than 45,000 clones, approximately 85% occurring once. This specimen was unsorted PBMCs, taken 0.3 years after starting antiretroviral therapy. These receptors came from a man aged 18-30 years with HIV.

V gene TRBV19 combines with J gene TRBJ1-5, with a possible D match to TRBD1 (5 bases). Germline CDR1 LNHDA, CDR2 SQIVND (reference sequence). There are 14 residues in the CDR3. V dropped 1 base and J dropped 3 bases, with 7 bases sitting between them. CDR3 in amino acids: CASSIVGTNQPQHF. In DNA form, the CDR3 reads TGTGCCAGTAGTATAGTAGGGACCAATCAGCCCCAGCATTTT.

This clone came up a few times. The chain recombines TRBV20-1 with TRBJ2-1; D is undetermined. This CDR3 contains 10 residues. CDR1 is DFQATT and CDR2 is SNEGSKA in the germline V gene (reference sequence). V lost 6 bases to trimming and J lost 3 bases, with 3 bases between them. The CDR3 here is CSAVYNEQFF. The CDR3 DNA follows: TGCAGTGCGGTCTACAATGAGCAGTTCTTC.

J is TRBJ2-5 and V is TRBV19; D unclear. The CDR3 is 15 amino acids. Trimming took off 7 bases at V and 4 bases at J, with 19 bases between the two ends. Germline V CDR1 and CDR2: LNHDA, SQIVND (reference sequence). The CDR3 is CASTYTFGLGETQYF. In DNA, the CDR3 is TGTGCCAGTACCTATACTTTCGGCCTAGGAGAGACCCAGTACTTC.

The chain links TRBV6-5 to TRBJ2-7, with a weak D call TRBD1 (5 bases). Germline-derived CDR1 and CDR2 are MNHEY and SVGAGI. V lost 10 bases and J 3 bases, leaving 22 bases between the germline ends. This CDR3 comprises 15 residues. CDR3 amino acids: CATPTPRGWDYEQYF. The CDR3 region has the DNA TGTGCCACGCCCACTCCAAGGGGATGGGACTACGAGCAGTACTTC.

The DNA of the CDR3 is TGTGCCAGCTCACCACCCAGCACAGATACGCAGTATTTT. Translation: CASSPPSTDTQYF. The chain carries TRBV18 and TRBJ2-3; D unresolved. The CDR3 loop spans 13 amino acids. V lost 0 bases and J 0 bases, leaving 1 base between the germline ends. CDR1 and CDR2 from the germline V gene are KGHSH and LQKENI.

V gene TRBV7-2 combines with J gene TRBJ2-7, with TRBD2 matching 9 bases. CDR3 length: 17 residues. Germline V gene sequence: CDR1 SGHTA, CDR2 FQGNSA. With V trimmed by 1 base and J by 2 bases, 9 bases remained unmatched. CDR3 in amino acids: CASSLELLAGVAYEQYF. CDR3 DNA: TGTGCCAGCAGCTTAGAACTTTTAGCGGGAGTAGCCTACGAGCAGTACTTC.

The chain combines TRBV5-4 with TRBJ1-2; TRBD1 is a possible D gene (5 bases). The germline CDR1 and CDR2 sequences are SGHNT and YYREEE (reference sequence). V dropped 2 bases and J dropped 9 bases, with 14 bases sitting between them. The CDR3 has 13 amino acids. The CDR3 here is CASSLGDGLSYTF. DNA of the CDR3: TGTGCCAGCAGCTTAGGGGACGGCTTAAGCTACACCTTC.

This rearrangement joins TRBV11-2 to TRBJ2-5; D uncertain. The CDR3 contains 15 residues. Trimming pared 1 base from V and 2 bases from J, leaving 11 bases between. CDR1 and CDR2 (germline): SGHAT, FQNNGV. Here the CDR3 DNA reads TGTGCCAGCAGCTTAGCGGCGAGATATCAAGAGACCCAGTACTTC. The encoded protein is CASSLAARYQETQYF.

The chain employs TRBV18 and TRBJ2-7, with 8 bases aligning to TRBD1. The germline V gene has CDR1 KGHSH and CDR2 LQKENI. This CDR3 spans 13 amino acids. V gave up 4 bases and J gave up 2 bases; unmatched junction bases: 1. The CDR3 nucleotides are TGTGCCAGCTCACGGGACAGGACCTACGAGCAGTACTTC. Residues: CASSRDRTYEQYF.

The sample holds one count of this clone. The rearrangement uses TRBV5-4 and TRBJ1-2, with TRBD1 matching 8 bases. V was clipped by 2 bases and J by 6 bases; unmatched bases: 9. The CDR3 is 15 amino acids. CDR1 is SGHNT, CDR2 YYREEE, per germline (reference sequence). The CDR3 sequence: CASSFPAQGAHGYTF. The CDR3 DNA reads TGTGCCAGCAGCTTTCCCGCCCAGGGGGCCCATGGCTACACCTTC.

CDR3 region: CASSQEWGRTGELFF. In nucleotides, the CDR3 is TGCGCCAGCAGCCAAGAGTGGGGTCGCACCGGGGAGCTGTTTTTT. The chain carries TRBV4-3 and TRBJ2-2; unclear D gene. Germline CDR1 LGHNA, CDR2 YSLEER. This CDR3 is 15 amino acids long. V dropped 0 bases and J dropped 4 bases, with 9 bases sitting between them.

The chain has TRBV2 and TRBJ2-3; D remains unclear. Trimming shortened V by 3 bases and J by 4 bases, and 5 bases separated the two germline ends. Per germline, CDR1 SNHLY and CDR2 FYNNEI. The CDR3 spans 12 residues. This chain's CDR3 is CASSDLADTQYF. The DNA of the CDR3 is TGTGCCAGCAGTGACTTGGCAGATACGCAGTATTTT.

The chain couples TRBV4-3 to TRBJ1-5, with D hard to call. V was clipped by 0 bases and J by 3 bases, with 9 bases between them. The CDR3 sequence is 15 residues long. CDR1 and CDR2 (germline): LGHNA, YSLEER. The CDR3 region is CASSQEREPNQPQHF. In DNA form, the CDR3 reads TGCGCCAGCAGCCAAGAACGGGAACCCAATCAGCCCCAGCATTTT.

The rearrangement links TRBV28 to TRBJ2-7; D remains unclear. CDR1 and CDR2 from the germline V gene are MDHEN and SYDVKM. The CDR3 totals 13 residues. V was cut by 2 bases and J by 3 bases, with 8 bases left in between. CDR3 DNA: TGTGCCAGCAGTTTAGGCAGAGACTACGAGCAGTACTTC. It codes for CASSLGRDYEQYF.

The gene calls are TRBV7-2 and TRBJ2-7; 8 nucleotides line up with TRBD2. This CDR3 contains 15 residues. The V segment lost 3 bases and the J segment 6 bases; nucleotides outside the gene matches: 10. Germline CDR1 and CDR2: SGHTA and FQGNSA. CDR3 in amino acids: CASSFLVSGSSEQYF. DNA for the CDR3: TGTGCCAGCAGCTTTCTCGTCAGCGGGAGTAGCGAGCAGTACTTC.

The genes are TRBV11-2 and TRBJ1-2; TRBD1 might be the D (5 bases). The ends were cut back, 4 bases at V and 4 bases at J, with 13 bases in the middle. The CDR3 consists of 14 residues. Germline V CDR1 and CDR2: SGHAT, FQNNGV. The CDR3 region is CASSSQALTYGYTF. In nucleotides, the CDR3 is TGTGCCAGCAGCTCACAGGCGCTAACCTATGGCTACACCTTC. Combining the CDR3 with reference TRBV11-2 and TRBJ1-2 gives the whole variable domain EAGVAQSPRYKIIEKRQSVAFWCNPISGHATLYWYQQILGQGPKLLIQFQNNGVVDDSQLPKDRFSAERLKGVDSTLKIQPAKLEDSAVYLCASSSQALTYGYTFGSGTRLTVV.

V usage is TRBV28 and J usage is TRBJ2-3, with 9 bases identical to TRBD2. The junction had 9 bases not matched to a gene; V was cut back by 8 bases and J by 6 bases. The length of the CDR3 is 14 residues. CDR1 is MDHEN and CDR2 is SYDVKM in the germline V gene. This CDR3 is CASRSGRIRDTQYF. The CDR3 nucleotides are TGTGCCAGCCGCAGCGGGAGGATTAGGGATACGCAGTATTTT.

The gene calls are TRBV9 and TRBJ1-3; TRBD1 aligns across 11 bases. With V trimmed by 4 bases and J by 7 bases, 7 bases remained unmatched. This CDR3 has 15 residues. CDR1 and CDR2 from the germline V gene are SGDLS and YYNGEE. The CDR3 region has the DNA TGTGCCAGCAGCCCTCGGACAGGGGGCAGGAACACCATATATTTT. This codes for CASSPRTGGRNTIYF.

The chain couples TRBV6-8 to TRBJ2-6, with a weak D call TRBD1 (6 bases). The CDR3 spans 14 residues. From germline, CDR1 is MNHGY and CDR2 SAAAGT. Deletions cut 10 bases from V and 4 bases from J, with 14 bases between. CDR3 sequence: CATEQGAGANVLTF. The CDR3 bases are TGTGCCACCGAACAGGGAGCCGGGGCCAACGTCCTGACTTTC.